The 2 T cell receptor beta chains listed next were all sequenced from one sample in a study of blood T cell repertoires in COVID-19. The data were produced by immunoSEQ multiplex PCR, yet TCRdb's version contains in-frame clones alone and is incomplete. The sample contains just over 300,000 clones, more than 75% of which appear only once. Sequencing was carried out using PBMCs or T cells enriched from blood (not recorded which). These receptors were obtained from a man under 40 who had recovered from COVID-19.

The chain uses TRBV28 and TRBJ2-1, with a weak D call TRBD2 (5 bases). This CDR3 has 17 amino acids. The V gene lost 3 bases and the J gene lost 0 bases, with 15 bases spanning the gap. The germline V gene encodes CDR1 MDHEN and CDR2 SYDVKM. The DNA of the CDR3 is TGTGCCAGCAGTTTTGCAGCGGCCGCCAGCTCCTACAATGAGCAGTTCTTC. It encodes CASSFAAAASSYNEQFF.

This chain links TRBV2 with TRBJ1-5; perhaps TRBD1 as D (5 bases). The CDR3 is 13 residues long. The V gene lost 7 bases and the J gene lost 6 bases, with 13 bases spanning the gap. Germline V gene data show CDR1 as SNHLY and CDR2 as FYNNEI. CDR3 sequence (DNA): TGTGCCAGCATTGGAGAGCAGGGTCAGCCCCAGCATTTT. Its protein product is CASIGEQGQPQHF.